The 8 T cell receptor beta chains below were found in one sample sequenced in a study of Graves' ophthalmopathy and Graves' hyperthyroidism. RNA transcripts provided the template for amplifying TCR beta CDR3 regions. First-round RT-PCR employed HTBI primers, with a second-round multiplex PCR after it. One entry per CDR3 protein, called by TCRdb with MiXCR from the multiplex PCR reads. The sample includes 150,000 to 200,000 distinct CDR3 sequences, 39% of them seen just once. The material sequenced was peripheral blood. The source is a man aged 30-40 years with Graves' ophthalmopathy.

This clonotype has at least ten counts. The V and J genes are TRBV6-5 and TRBJ2-5; D is undetermined. The germline V gene has CDR1 MNHEY and CDR2 SVGAGI. Trimming took off 7 bases at V and 5 bases at J, with 23 bases between the two ends. The CDR3 spans 16 residues. The CDR3 reads CASIRNYRRTPETQYF. DNA of the CDR3: TGTGCCAGCATAAGGAATTACCGACGGACCCCTGAGACCCAGTACTTC.

This clonotype was seen at least ten times. This chain connects TRBV29-1 to TRBJ1-1; D unresolved. The ends were cut back, 6 bases at V and 5 bases at J, with 7 bases in the middle. This CDR3 region has 10 residues. Germline assignment: CDR1 SQVTM and CDR2 ANQGSEA. The CDR3 nucleotides read TGCAGCGTACGTGGGACTGAAGCTTTCTTT. Its protein is CSVRGTEAFF.

The genes are TRBV6-4 and TRBJ2-7; D ambiguous. Germline CDR1 is MRHNA and CDR2 is SNTAGT. V gave up 5 bases and J gave up 6 bases, with 8 bases separating them. This CDR3 spans 11 amino acids. The CDR3 bases are TGTGCCAGCAGTTACCAGAGCGAGCAGTACTTC. Its translation is CASSYQSEQYF.

The chain joins TRBV6-2 or TRBV6-3 to TRBJ2-7, with D perhaps TRBD2 (5 bases). CDR1 and CDR2 from the germline V gene are MNHEY and SVGEGT. The V and J ends lost 2 bases and 3 bases respectively, with 14 bases between them. The CDR3 runs to 15 residues. This chain's CDR3 is CASSYRTRFDYEQYF. The CDR3 DNA sequence: TGTGCCAGCAGTTACCGAACTAGGTTCGACTACGAGCAGTACTTC.

This clonotype was seen ten or more times. The chain links TRBV28 to TRBJ2-7; 7 nucleotides agree with TRBD2. Germline V gene lookup returns CDR1 MDHEN and CDR2 SYDVKM. The CDR3 extends over 15 amino acids. The CDR3 sequence is CAVGTKVSLRREQYF. The CDR3 region has the DNA TGTGCAGTAGGGACTAAGGTCTCTCTACGTCGCGAGCAGTACTTC.

This clonotype has at least ten counts. The genes are TRBV28 and TRBJ2-7; weak D call: TRBD1 (6 bases). The CDR3 is 14 amino acids. The germline V gene has CDR1 MDHEN and CDR2 SYDVKM. Trimming pared 6 bases from V and 1 base from J, leaving 13 bases between. CDR3 in DNA: TGTGCCAGCAGAGGGGGACGTGGGTCCTACGAGCAGTACTTC. As protein: CASRGGRGSYEQYF.

The chain combines TRBV27 with TRBJ2-7; 7 positions agree with TRBD1. The CDR3 contains 15 residues. Germline V gives CDR1 MNHEY, CDR2 SMNVEV (reference sequence). V dropped 5 bases and J dropped 4; count of bases not matched to a gene: 11. CDR3 sequence: CASSPKRQGGYEQYF. CDR3 DNA sequence: TGTGCCAGCAGTCCCAAACGACAGGGCGGATACGAGCAGTACTTC.

This clonotype was picked up many times. V usage is TRBV20-1 and J usage is TRBJ1-5, with D unclear. The CDR3 consists of 13 residues. Per germline, CDR1 DFQATT and CDR2 SNEGSKA (reference sequence). With 3 bases removed from V and 5 bases from J, the gap between germline ends came to 11 bases. CDR3 sequence reads: CSASYYSDQPQHF. In DNA, the CDR3 is TGCAGTGCTAGCTACTATTCCGATCAGCCCCAGCATTTT.